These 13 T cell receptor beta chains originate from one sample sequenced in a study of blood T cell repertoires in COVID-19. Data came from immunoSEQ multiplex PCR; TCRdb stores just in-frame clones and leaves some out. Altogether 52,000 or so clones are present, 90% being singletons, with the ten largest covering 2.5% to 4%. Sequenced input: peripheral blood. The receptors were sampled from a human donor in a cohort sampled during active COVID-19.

The CDR3 sequence: CSVERQLMNTEAFF. CDR3 nucleotide sequence: TGCAGCGTTGAGAGACAGCTAATGAACACTGAAGCTTTCTTT. This sequence joins TRBV29-1 and TRBJ1-1, with D possibly TRBD1 on 5 matching bases. Germline V gene data show CDR1 as SQVTM and CDR2 as ANQGSEA. Trimming stripped 3 bases from V and 0 bases from J, with 11 bases between. The CDR3 runs 14 residues.

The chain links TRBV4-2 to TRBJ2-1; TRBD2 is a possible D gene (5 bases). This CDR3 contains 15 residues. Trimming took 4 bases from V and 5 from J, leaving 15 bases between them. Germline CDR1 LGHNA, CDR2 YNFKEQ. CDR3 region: CASSRNGRGDNEQFF. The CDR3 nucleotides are TGTGCCAGCAGCCGAAACGGCCGGGGTGACAATGAGCAGTTCTTC.

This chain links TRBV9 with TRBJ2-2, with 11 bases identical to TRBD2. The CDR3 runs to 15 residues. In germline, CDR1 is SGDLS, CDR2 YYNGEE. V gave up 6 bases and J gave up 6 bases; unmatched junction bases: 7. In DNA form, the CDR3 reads TGTGCCAGCACAACTAGCGGGAGCTCGGCCGGGGAGCTGTTTTTT. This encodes CASTTSGSSAGELFF.

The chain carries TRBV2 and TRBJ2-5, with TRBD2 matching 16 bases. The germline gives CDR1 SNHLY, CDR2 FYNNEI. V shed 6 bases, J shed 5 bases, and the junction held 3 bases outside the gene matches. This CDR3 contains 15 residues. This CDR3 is CASRGTSGRAETQYF. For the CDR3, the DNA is TGTGCCAGCAGGGGGACTAGCGGGAGGGCCGAGACCCAGTACTTC.

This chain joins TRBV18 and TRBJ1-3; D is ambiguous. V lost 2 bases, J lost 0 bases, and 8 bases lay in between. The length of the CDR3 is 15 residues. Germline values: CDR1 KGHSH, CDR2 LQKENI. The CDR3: CASSPIPSSGNTIYF. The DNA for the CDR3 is TGTGCCAGCTCACCAATCCCGAGCTCTGGAAACACCATATATTTT.

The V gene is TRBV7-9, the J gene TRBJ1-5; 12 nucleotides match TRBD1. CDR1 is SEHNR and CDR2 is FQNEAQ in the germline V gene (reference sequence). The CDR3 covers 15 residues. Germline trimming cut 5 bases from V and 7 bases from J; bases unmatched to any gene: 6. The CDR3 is CASSDGTGGDQPQHF. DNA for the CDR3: TGTGCCAGCAGCGATGGGACAGGGGGCGACCAGCCCCAGCATTTT.

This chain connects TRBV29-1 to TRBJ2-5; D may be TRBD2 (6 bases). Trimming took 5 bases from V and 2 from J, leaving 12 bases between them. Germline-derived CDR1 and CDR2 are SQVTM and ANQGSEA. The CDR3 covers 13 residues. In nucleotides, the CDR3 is TGCAGCGTTAGGGGACTCCATCAAGAGACCCAGTACTTC. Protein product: CSVRGLHQETQYF.

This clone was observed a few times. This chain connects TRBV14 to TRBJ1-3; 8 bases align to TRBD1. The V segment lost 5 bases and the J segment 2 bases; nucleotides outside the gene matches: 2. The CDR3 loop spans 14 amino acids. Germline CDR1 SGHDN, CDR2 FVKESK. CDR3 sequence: CASSDRGAGNTIYF. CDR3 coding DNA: TGTGCCAGCAGCGACAGGGGAGCTGGAAACACCATATATTTT.

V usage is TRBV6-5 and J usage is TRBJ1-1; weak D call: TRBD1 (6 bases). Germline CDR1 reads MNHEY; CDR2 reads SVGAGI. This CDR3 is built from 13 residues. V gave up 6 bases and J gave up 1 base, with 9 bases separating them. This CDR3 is CASRSGQNTEAFF. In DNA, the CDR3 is TGTGCCAGCAGGTCGGGACAGAACACTGAAGCTTTCTTT.

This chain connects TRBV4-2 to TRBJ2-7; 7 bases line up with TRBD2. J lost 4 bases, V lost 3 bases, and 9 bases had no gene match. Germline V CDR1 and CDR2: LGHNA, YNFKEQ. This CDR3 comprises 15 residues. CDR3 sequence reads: CASSQGTSATYEQYF. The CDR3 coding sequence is TGTGCCAGCAGCCAGGGTACTAGCGCCACATACGAGCAGTACTTC.

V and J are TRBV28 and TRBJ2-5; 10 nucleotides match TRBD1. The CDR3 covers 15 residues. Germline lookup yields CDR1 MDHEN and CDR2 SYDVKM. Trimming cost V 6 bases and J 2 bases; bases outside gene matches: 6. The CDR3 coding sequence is TGTGCCAGCAGCATAAGGACAGGGGGGCAAGAGACCCAGTACTTC. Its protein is CASSIRTGGQETQYF.

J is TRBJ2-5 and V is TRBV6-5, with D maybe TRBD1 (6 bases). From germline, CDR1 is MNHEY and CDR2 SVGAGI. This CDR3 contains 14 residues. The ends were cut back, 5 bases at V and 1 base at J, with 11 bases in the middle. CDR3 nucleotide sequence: TGTGCCAGCAGTCCAACAGGGATCCAAGAGACCCAGTACTTC. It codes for CASSPTGIQETQYF.

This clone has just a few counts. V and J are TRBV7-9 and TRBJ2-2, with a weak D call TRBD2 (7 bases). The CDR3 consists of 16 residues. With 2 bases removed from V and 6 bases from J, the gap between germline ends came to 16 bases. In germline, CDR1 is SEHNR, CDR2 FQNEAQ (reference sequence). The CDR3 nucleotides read TGTGCCAGCAGCTTACGAGGGGGGGACACCTCCGGGGAGCTGTTTTTT. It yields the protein CASSLRGGDTSGELFF.